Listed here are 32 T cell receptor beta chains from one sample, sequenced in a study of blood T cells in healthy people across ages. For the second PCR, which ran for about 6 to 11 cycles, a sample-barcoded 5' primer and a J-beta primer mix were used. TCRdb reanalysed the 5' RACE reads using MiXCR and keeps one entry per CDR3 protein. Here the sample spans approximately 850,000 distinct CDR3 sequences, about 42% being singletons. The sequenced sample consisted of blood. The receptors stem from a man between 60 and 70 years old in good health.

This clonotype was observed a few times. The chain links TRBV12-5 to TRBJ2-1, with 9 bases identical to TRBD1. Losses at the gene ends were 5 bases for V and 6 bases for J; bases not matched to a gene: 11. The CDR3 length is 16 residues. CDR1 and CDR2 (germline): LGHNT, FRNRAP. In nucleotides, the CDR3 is TGTGCTAGTGGTACCTCCGGGACAGGGTTGGTCAATGAGCAGTTCTTC. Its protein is CASGTSGTGLVNEQFF. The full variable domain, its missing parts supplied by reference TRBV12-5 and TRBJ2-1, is DARVTQTPRHKVTEMGQEVTMRCQPILGHNTVFWYRQTMMQGLELLAYFRNRAPLDDSGMPKDRFSAEMPDATLATLKIQPSEPRDSAVYFCASGTSGTGLVNEQFFGPGTRLTVL.

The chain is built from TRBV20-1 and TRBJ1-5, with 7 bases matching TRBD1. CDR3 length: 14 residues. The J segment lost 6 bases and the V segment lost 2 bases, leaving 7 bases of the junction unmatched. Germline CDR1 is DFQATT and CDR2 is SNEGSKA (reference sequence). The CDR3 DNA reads TGCAGTGCTAGACCTCAGGGGACAGTTCAGCCCCAGCATTTT. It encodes CSARPQGTVQPQHF.

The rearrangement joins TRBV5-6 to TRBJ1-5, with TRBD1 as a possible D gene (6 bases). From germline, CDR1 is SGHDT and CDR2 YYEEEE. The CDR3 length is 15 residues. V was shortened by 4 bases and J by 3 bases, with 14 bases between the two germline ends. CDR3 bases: TGTGCCAGCAGCCGAGGACAGTTTCACAATCAGCCCCAGCATTTT. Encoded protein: CASSRGQFHNQPQHF.

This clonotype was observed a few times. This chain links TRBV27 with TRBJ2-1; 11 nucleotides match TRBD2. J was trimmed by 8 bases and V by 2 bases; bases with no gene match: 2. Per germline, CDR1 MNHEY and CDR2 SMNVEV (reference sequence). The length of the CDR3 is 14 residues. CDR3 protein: CASSLILAGDEQFF. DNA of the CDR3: TGTGCCAGCAGTTTAATACTAGCGGGGGATGAGCAGTTCTTC.

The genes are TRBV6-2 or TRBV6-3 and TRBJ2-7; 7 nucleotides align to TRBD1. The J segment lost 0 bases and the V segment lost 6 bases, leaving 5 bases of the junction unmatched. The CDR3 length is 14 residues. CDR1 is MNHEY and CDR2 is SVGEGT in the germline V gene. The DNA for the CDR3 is TGTGCCAGCAGGCTGACAGGGATCTCCTACGAGCAGTACTTC. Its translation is CASRLTGISYEQYF.

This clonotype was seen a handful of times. CDR3 nucleotide sequence: TGTGCCAGCAGCTTGGGGGACAGCTACACTGAAGCTTTCTTT. This sequence encodes CASSLGDSYTEAFF. The rearrangement uses TRBV5-6 and TRBJ1-1, with 7 nucleotides matching TRBD1. The V gene end was trimmed by 0 bases and the J gene end by 3 bases; junction bases not matched to a gene: 2. The CDR3 sequence is 14 residues long. CDR1 SGHDT and CDR2 YYEEEE come from the germline V gene.

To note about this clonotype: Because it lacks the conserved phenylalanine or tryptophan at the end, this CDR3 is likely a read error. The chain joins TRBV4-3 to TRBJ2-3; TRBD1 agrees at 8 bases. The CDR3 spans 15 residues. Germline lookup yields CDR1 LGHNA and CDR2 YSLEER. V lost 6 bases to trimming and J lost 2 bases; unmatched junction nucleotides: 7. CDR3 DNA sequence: TGCGCCAGCAGTCGAGGGACAGGCGCCACAGATACGCAGTATTCT. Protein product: CASSRGTGATDTQYS.

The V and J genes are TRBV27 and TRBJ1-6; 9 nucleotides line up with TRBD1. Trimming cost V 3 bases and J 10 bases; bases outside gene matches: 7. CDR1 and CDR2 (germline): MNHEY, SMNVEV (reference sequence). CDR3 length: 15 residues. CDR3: CASSFPDRGDSPLHF. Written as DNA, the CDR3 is TGTGCCAGCAGTTTCCCGGACAGGGGAGACTCACCCCTCCACTTT.

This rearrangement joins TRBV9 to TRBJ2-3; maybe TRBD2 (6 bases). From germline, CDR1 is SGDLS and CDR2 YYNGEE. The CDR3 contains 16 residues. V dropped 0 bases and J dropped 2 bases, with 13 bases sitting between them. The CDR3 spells CASSVGTKPDTDTQYF. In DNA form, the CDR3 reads TGTGCCAGCAGCGTAGGGACTAAACCCGACACAGATACGCAGTATTTT. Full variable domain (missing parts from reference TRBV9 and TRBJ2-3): DSGVTQTPKHLITATGQRVTLRCSPRSGDLSVYWYQQSLDQGLQFLIQYYNGEERAKGNILERFSAQQFPDLHSELNLSSLELGDSALYFCASSVGTKPDTDTQYFGPGTRLTVL.

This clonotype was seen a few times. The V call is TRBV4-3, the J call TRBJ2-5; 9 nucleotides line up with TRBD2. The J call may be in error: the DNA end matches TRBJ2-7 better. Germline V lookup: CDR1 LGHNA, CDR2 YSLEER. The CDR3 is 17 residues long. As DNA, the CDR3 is TGCGCCAGCAGCCAAGGCCTTGGCGGGGGGGCGGTAGGCGAGCAGTACTTC. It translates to CASSQGLGGGAVGEQYF.

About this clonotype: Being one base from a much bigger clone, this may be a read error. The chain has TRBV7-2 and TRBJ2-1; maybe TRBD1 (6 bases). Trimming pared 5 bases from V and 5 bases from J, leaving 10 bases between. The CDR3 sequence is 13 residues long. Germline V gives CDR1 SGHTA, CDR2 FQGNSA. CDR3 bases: TGTGCCAGCAGCCGGGACACCCACAATGAGCAGTTCTTC. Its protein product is CASSRDTHNEQFF.

CDR3 sequence reads: CAANIGRDSYEQYF. CDR3 bases: TGTGCCGCCAACATCGGCCGGGACTCCTACGAGCAGTACTTC. The chain couples TRBV2 to TRBJ2-7; a weak D match, TRBD2 (5 bases). Trimming removed 11 bases at V and 0 bases at J, with 17 bases between. This CDR3 spans 14 amino acids. The germline CDR1 and CDR2 sequences are SNHLY and FYNNEI.

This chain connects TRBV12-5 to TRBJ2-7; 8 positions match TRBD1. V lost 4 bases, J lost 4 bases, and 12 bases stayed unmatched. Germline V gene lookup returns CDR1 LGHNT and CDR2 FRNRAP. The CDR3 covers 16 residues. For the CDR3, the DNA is TGTGCTAGTGGTTCCGGACAGGGAGTGTCGAAATACGAGCAGTACTTC. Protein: CASGSGQGVSKYEQYF. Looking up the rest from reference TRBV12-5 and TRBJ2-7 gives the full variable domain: DARVTQTPRHKVTEMGQEVTMRCQPILGHNTVFWYRQTMMQGLELLAYFRNRAPLDDSGMPKDRFSAEMPDATLATLKIQPSEPRDSAVYFCASGSGQGVSKYEQYFGPGTRLTVT.

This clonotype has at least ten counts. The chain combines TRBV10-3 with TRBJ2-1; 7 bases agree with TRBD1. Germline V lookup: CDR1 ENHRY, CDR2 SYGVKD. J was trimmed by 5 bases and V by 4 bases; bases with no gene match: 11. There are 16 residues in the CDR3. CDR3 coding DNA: TGTGCCATCAGTGGTCCGACAGGGTCAGGGGACAATGAGCAGTTCTTC. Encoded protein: CAISGPTGSGDNEQFF.

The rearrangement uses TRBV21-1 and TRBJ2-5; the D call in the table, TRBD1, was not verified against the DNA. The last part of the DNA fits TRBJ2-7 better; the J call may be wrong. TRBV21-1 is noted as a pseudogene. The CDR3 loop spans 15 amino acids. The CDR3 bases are TGTGCCAGCAGCAAAGTAGACAGGGTGAGCTACGAGCAGTACTTC. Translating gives CASSKVDRVSYEQYF.

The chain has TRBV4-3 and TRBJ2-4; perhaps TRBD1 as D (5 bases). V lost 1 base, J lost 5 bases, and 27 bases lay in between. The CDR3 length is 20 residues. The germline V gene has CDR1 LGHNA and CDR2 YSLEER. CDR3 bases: TGCGCCAGCAGCCAAGTTAGGCAGGGCCAAAGGAAACCTGAGGAAAACATTCAGTACTTC. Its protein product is CASSQVRQGQRKPEENIQYF.

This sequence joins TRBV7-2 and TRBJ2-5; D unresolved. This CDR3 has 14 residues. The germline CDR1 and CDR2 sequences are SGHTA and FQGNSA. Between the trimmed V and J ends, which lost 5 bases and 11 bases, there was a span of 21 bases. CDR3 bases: TGTGCCAGCAGCGAAAGATTCTCGGTGGGTGAGCAGTACTTC. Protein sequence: CASSERFSVGEQYF.

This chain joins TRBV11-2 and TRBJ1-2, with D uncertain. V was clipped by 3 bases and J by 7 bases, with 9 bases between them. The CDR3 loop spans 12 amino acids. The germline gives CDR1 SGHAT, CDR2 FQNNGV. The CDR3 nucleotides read TGTGCCAGCAGCTTGTTGGGTGCTGGCTACACCTTC. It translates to CASSLLGAGYTF.

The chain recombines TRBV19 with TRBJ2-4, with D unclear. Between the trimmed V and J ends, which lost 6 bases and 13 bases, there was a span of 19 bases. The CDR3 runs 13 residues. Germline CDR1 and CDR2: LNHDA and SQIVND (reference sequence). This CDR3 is CASRSGSSYGQYF. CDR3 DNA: TGTGCCAGTAGGTCCGGGTCTTCCTACGGGCAGTACTTC.

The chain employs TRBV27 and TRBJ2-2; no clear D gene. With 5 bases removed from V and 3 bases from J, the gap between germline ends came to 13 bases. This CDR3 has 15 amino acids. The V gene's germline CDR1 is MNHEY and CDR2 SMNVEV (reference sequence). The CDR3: CASSPSAGYTGELFF. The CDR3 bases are TGTGCCAGCAGTCCATCGGCAGGTTACACCGGGGAGCTGTTTTTT.

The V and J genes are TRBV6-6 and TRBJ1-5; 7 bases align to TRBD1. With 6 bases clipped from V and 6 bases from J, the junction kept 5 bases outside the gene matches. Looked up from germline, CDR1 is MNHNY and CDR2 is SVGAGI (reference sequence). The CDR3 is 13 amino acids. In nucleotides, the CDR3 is TGTGCCAGCAGCACAGGGGTAGCTCAGCCCCAGCATTTT. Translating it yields CASSTGVAQPQHF.

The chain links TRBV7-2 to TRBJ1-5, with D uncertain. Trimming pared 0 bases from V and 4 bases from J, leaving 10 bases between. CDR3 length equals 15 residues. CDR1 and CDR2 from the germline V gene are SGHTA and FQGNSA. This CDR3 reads CASSLARMENQPQHF. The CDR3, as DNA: TGTGCCAGCAGCTTAGCCCGGATGGAGAATCAGCCCCAGCATTTT.

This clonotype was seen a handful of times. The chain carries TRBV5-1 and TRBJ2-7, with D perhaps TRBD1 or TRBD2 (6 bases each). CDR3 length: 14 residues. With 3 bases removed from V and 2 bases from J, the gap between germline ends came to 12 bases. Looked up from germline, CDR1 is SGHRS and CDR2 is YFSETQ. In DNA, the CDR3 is TGCGCCAGCAGCTATCAGGGGACTGCCTACGAGCAGTACTTC. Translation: CASSYQGTAYEQYF.

In nucleotides, the CDR3 is TGTGCCAGCAGGACAGGGGGTGGAAAATATGGCTACACCTTC. Its translation is CASRTGGGKYGYTF. V is TRBV7-2 and J is TRBJ1-2; 9 nucleotides agree with TRBD1. The ends lost 6 bases at V and 5 bases at J; junction bases unmatched: 7. The CDR3 covers 14 residues. Germline V CDR1 and CDR2: SGHTA, FQGNSA.

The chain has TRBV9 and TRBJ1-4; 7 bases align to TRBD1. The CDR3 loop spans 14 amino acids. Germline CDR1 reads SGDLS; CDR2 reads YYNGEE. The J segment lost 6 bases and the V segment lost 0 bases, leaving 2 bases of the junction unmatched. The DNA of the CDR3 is TGTGCCAGCAGCGTAGGAGGGACAGATGAAAAACTGTTTTTT. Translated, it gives CASSVGGTDEKLFF.

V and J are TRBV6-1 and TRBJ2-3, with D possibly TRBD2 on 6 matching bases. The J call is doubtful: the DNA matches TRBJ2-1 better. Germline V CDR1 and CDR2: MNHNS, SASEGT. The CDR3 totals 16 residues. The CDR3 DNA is TGTGCCAGCAGTGGAGGGCGCGGGGTCGGGCATAATGAGCAGTTCTTC. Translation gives CASSGGRGVGHNEQFF.

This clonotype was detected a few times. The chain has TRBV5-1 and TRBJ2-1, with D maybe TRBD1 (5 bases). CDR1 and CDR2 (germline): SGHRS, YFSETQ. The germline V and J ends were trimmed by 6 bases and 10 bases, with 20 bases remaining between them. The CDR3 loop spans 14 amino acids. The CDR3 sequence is CASTTFNTGGEQFF. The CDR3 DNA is TGCGCCAGCACCACTTTTAATACAGGTGGGGAGCAGTTCTTC. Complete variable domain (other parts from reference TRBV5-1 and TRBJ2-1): KAGVTQTPRYLIKTRGQQVTLSCSPISGHRSVSWYQQTPGQGLQFLFEYFSETQRNKGNFPGRFSGRQFSNSRSEMNVSTLELGDSALYLCASTTFNTGGEQFFGPGTRLTVL.

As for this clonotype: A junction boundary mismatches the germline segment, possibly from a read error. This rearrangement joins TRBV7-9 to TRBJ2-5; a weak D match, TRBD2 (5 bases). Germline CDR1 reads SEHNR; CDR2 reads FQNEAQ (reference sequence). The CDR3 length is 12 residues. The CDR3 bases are TGTTCCAGCAGCTTAGCGTTGCAGACCCAGTACTTC. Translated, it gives CSSSLALQTQYF.

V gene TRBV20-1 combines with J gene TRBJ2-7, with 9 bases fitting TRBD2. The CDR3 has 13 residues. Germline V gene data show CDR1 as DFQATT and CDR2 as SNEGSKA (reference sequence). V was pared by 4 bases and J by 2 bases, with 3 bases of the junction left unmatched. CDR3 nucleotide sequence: TGCAGTGCTATAGCTAGCGGGGCCTACGAGCAGTACTTC. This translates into CSAIASGAYEQYF.

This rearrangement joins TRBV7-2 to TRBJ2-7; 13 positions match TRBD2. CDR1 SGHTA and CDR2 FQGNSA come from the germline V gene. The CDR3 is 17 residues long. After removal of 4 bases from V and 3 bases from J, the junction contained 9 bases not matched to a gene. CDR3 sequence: CASSYRLAGGTFYEQYF. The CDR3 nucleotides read TGTGCCAGCAGCTATCGACTAGCGGGGGGCACATTCTACGAGCAGTACTTC.

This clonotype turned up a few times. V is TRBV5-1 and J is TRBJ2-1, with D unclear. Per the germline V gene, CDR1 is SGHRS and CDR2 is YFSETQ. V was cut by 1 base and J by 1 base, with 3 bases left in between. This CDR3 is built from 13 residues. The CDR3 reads CASSLQSYNEQFF. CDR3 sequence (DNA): TGCGCCAGCAGCTTGCAATCCTACAATGAGCAGTTCTTC.

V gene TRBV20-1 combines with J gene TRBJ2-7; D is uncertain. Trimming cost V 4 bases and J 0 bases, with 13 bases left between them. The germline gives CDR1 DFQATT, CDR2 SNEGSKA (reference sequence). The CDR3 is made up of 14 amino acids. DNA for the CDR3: TGCAGTGCTACTCGTACTAAGAGCTCCTACGAGCAGTACTTC. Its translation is CSATRTKSSYEQYF.